One and the same sample provided the 29 T cell receptor beta chains below, sequenced in a study of Ad26.COV2.S vaccination and SARS-CoV-2 variants. Profiling relied on immunoSEQ multiplex PCR, and the TCRdb table lists in-frame clones only, not all of them. The sample contains about 350,000 clones, roughly 85% of which appear only once. Described treatment: 15 to 20 received Ad26.COV2.S at low or high dose, single or two shots; five or six received placebo; per-sample allocation not given. Samples were taken on day 63 after the first vaccine or placebo injection. The input for sequencing was peripheral blood, taken in a trial of Ad26.COV2.S vaccine versus placebo. The receptors were gathered from a person between 18 and 65 years old who received the Ad26.COV2.S COVID-19 vaccine or a placebo.

The chain combines TRBV27 with TRBJ2-6; D remains unclear. The CDR3 has 15 residues. V was cut by 7 bases and J by 4 bases, with 14 bases left in between. Germline lookup yields CDR1 MNHEY and CDR2 SMNVEV (reference sequence). The CDR3 region is CASMPSVSGANVLTF. CDR3 sequence (DNA): TGTGCCAGCATGCCCAGCGTTTCCGGGGCCAACGTCCTGACTTTC.

The rearrangement links TRBV6-1 to TRBJ2-7; 7 bases are a match to TRBD2. Germline V gene lookup returns CDR1 MNHNS and CDR2 SASEGT. The CDR3 sequence is 17 residues long. Trimming cost V 0 bases and J 4 bases; bases outside gene matches: 12. The CDR3 sequence: CASSEAGGFVTSYEQYF. The DNA for the CDR3 is TGTGCCAGCAGTGAAGCGGGAGGGTTCGTAACTAGTTACGAGCAGTACTTC.

The chain joins TRBV6-6 to TRBJ1-1, with D perhaps TRBD1 (6 bases). V lost 2 bases to trimming and J lost 3 bases, with 10 bases between them. Germline V lookup: CDR1 MNHNY, CDR2 SVGAGI (reference sequence). The CDR3 loop spans 14 amino acids. The DNA of the CDR3 is TGTGCCAGCAGTTACACGCGGACAGACACTGAAGCTTTCTTT. This gives the protein CASSYTRTDTEAFF.

V and J are TRBV5-6 and TRBJ2-7, with D possibly called TRBD1 or TRBD2 (5 bases each). Trimming shortened V by 4 bases and J by 6 bases, and 20 bases separated the two germline ends. From germline, CDR1 is SGHDT and CDR2 YYEEEE. The CDR3 has 15 residues. The CDR3 DNA follows: TGTGCCAGCAGCCTTGTTAGCAGGGACCTCTCCGAGCAGTACTTC. As protein: CASSLVSRDLSEQYF.

The chain joins TRBV28 to TRBJ2-7, with D uncertain. The CDR3 covers 16 residues. Trimming pared 2 bases from V and 2 bases from J, leaving 16 bases between. CDR1 and CDR2 from the germline V gene are MDHEN and SYDVKM. CDR3 sequence reads: CASSLGWFRSTYEQYF. DNA of the CDR3: TGTGCCAGCAGTTTAGGTTGGTTCAGGAGCACCTACGAGCAGTACTTC.

V is TRBV10-2 and J is TRBJ2-1; D is possibly TRBD1 or TRBD2 (5 bases each). Trimming removed 2 bases from V and 6 bases from J, with 14 bases in between. The CDR3 loop spans 15 amino acids. CDR1 and CDR2 from the germline V gene are WSHSY and SAAADI. CDR3 in amino acids: CASSEGGMNGNEQFF. As DNA, the CDR3 is TGCGCCAGCAGTGAGGGGGGTATGAATGGCAATGAGCAGTTCTTC.

The chain combines TRBV12-5 with TRBJ2-1; 13 bases line up with TRBD2. The CDR3 covers 19 residues. V lost 2 bases, J lost 6 bases, and 13 bases stayed unmatched. Germline CDR1 and CDR2: LGHNT and FRNRAP. In DNA, the CDR3 is TGTGCTAGTGGTTTGAAGGACCAGCGGACTAGCGGGGGTGTCAATGAGCAGTTCTTC. The encoded protein is CASGLKDQRTSGGVNEQFF.

The chain joins TRBV5-4 to TRBJ2-1; TRBD2 matches at 14 bases. The length of the CDR3 is 16 residues. V gave up 4 bases and J gave up 8 bases; unmatched junction bases: 8. CDR1 is SGHNT, CDR2 YYREEE, per germline (reference sequence). The chain's CDR3 is CASSTRTSGRTDEQFF. CDR3 DNA: TGTGCCAGCAGCACCCGGACTAGCGGGAGGACGGATGAGCAGTTCTTC.

V and J are TRBV3-1 (or the pseudogene TRBV3-2) and TRBJ2-5, with 9 bases aligning to TRBD2. CDR1 and CDR2 from the germline V gene are LGHDT and YNNKEL (reference sequence). V lost 1 base to trimming and J lost 3 bases; unmatched junction nucleotides: 0. This CDR3 is built from 14 residues. The CDR3 DNA reads as TGTGCCAGCAGCCAAGCTAGCGGGAAAGAGACCCAGTACTTC. Translating gives CASSQASGKETQYF.

V and J are TRBV4-3 and TRBJ1-2; D remains unclear. Looked up from germline, CDR1 is LGHNA and CDR2 is YSLEER. The V and J ends lost 0 bases and 3 bases respectively, with 17 bases between them. CDR3 size: 17 residues. DNA of the CDR3: TGCGCCAGCAGCCAAGACCTGGCGGGGAGCGTTCACTATGGCTACACCTTC. It specifies CASSQDLAGSVHYGYTF.

The chain uses TRBV7-2 and TRBJ1-5; tentative D call: TRBD1 (5 bases). Trimming left V 5 bases short and J 0 bases short, with 14 bases between. The CDR3 runs 16 residues. Germline V gene lookup returns CDR1 SGHTA and CDR2 FQGNSA. CDR3 nucleotides: TGTGCCAGCAGCCCGGGGGGGAGGGTTAGCAATCAGCCCCAGCATTTT. It codes for CASSPGGRVSNQPQHF.

The CDR3 here is CASSFSGGKNTEAFF. The CDR3 DNA reads TGTGCCAGCAGCTTCTCAGGAGGCAAGAACACTGAAGCTTTCTTT. The J gene is TRBJ1-1, the V gene TRBV11-2; D is uncertain. The CDR3 totals 15 residues. V lost 3 bases and J 1 base, leaving 12 bases between the germline ends. CDR1 and CDR2 from the germline V gene are SGHAT and FQNNGV.

There are a few counts of this clone. CDR3 in DNA: TGTGCCATCAGTGAGTCAACTGTTGAAGCTTTCTTT. This codes for CAISESTVEAFF. The chain is built from TRBV10-3 and TRBJ1-1; no clear D gene. The CDR3 runs 12 residues. V was pared by 0 bases and J by 7 bases, with 6 bases between. CDR1 and CDR2 from the germline V gene are ENHRY and SYGVKD.

This rearrangement joins TRBV15 to TRBJ2-3; TRBD1 matches at 7 bases. The CDR3 totals 17 residues. V lost 0 bases, J lost 4 bases, and 10 bases stayed unmatched. The V gene's germline CDR1 is LNHNV and CDR2 YYDKDF (reference sequence). The CDR3 is CATSRDAGQGVPDTQYF. CDR3 nucleotides: TGTGCCACCAGCAGAGATGCAGGGCAGGGGGTCCCAGATACGCAGTATTTT.

This clone showed up just a few times. This chain joins TRBV2 and TRBJ1-6; TRBD1 agrees at 7 bases. V was clipped by 6 bases and J by 9 bases; unmatched bases: 11. Germline CDR1 and CDR2: SNHLY and FYNNEI. CDR3 size: 15 residues. As DNA, the CDR3 is TGTGCCAGCAGATCCCGTGGGACAGAGGGTTCACCCCTCCACTTT. It codes for CASRSRGTEGSPLHF.

This rearrangement joins TRBV12-3 or TRBV12-4 to TRBJ2-7, with D uncertain. This CDR3 is built from 13 residues. V lost 5 bases, J lost 0 bases, and 8 bases lay in between. For the CDR3, the DNA is TGTGCCAGCAGTCCGCCAGCCTCCTACGAGCAGTACTTC. The encoded protein is CASSPPASYEQYF.

The V gene is TRBV12-3 or TRBV12-4, the J gene TRBJ2-7; tentatively, D is TRBD2 (5 bases). The CDR3 contains 13 residues. Trimming shortened V by 4 bases and J by 6 bases, and 13 bases separated the two germline ends. CDR3 loop: CASSSPRTGEQYF. In DNA form, the CDR3 reads TGTGCCAGCAGTTCCCCCCGGACTGGCGAGCAGTACTTC.

The rearrangement uses TRBV3-1 (or the pseudogene TRBV3-2) and TRBJ2-1, with a tentative D call TRBD2 (5 bases). This CDR3 spans 17 amino acids. Trimming took off 0 bases at V and 8 bases at J, with 20 bases between the two ends. The germline CDR1 and CDR2 sequences are LGHDT and YNNKEL (reference sequence). CDR3 amino acids: CASSQDPGREPWDEQFF. The CDR3 DNA is TGTGCCAGCAGCCAAGATCCGGGAAGGGAACCCTGGGATGAGCAGTTCTTC.

The rearrangement links TRBV7-8 to TRBJ2-7; 7 nucleotides agree with TRBD1. V was clipped by 5 bases and J by 12 bases; unmatched bases: 19. The CDR3 runs 15 residues. CDR1 and CDR2 (germline): SGHVS, FQNEAQ. The CDR3 sequence: CASSPDEGATPPGYF. CDR3 nucleotide sequence: TGTGCCAGCAGCCCCGATGAGGGGGCCACCCCCCCAGGGTACTTC.

This chain connects TRBV20-1 to TRBJ2-3; the D is unclear. Trimming took 7 bases from V and 1 from J, leaving 6 bases between them. Looked up from germline, CDR1 is DFQATT and CDR2 is SNEGSKA (reference sequence). This CDR3 is 11 amino acids long. CDR3 in amino acids: CSVFRTDTQYF. CDR3 nucleotides: TGCAGTGTGTTCCGCACAGATACGCAGTATTTT.

The chain has TRBV29-1 and TRBJ2-7, with 11 bases lining up with TRBD2. Germline lookup yields CDR1 SQVTM and CDR2 ANQGSEA. CDR3 length: 13 amino acids. The trim removed 0 bases at V and 9 bases at J, leaving 4 bases unmatched. The CDR3 sequence: CSVEDGLAGGQYF. In DNA, the CDR3 is TGCAGCGTTGAAGATGGCCTAGCGGGAGGGCAGTACTTC.

The chain joins TRBV7-6 to TRBJ2-5; TRBD1 matches 8 bases. This CDR3 region has 18 residues. From germline, CDR1 is SGHVS and CDR2 FNYEAQ. The trim removed 3 bases at V and 2 bases at J, leaving 14 bases unmatched. CDR3 protein: CASSFPSPGTGPQETQYF. The CDR3 nucleotides read TGTGCCAGCAGCTTCCCATCCCCCGGGACAGGCCCACAAGAGACCCAGTACTTC.

The rearrangement links TRBV10-3 to TRBJ1-1; D gene ambiguous. Trimming stripped 1 base from V and 3 bases from J, with 15 bases between. Germline assignment: CDR1 ENHRY and CDR2 SYGVKD. The CDR3 length is 16 residues. CDR3 residues: CAISEYDLQVDTEAFF. The CDR3 region has the DNA TGTGCCATCAGTGAGTACGACCTCCAGGTTGACACTGAAGCTTTCTTT.

The V and J genes are TRBV11-2 and TRBJ1-3; TRBD1 agrees at 8 bases. V dropped 4 bases and J dropped 0; count of bases not matched to a gene: 5. Per germline, CDR1 SGHAT and CDR2 FQNNGV. The CDR3 consists of 16 residues. CDR3 bases: TGTGCCAGCAGCTCGACAGGGGCGGGCTCTGGAAACACCATATATTTT. Translated: CASSSTGAGSGNTIYF.

The chain carries TRBV9 and TRBJ2-1; no firm D call. Germline CDR1 reads SGDLS; CDR2 reads YYNGEE. V lost 0 bases, J lost 10 bases, and 8 bases lay in between. CDR3 length: 12 residues. In DNA form, the CDR3 reads TGTGCCAGCAGCGTAGAGGCTGCCGAGCAGTTCTTC. This gives the protein CASSVEAAEQFF.

The chain recombines TRBV27 with TRBJ1-5, with D possibly being TRBD1 (6 bases). Looked up from germline, CDR1 is MNHEY and CDR2 is SMNVEV (reference sequence). The V gene lost 5 bases and the J gene lost 0 bases, with 17 bases spanning the gap. The CDR3 covers 17 residues. The CDR3, as DNA: TGTGCCAGCAGTACAAATCAGGGGATTCTTAGCAATCAGCCCCAGCATTTT. This codes for CASSTNQGILSNQPQHF.

This sequence joins TRBV30 and TRBJ1-3; D is ambiguous. Germline values: CDR1 GTSNPN, CDR2 SVGIG (reference sequence). This CDR3 region has 14 residues. The V and J ends lost 1 base and 2 bases respectively, with 9 bases between them. The chain's CDR3 is CAWSATAPGNTIYF. CDR3 sequence (DNA): TGTGCCTGGAGTGCTACGGCACCTGGAAACACCATATATTTT.

This clone was seen more than once but under ten times. The chain joins TRBV25-1 to TRBJ1-6; TRBD1 might be the D (5 bases). Germline V CDR1 and CDR2: MGHDK, SYGVNS. V dropped 4 bases and J dropped 3 bases, with 13 bases sitting between them. The CDR3 is 16 residues long. The CDR3 protein is CASSVLDSYYNSPLHF. The CDR3 nucleotides read TGTGCCAGCAGTGTACTAGACAGTTACTATAATTCACCCCTCCACTTT. The full variable domain, with the rest looked up from reference TRBV25-1 and TRBJ1-6, is EADIYQTPRYLVIGTGKKITLECSQTMGHDKMYWYQQDPGMELHLIHYSYGVNSTEKGDLSSESTVSRIRTEHFPLTLESARPSHTSQYLCASSVLDSYYNSPLHFGNGTRLTVT.

The V and J genes are TRBV7-9 and TRBJ2-3; D may be TRBD2 (5 bases). CDR1 and CDR2 (germline): SEHNR, FQNEAQ (reference sequence). The V end lost 7 bases, the J end lost 8 bases, and 13 bases lay between the germline ends. The CDR3 contains 12 residues. CDR3 protein: CASTGDRGTQYF. For the CDR3, the DNA is TGTGCCAGCACCGGGGATCGGGGTACGCAGTATTTT.